The T cell receptor beta chain under discussion was sequenced for a study of beta chain features in type 1 diabetes. Notes on the study in general: TCRB CDR3s were moderately but significantly shorter in Type 1 diabetes patients in all four CD4+ subsets. The study found that naive, central memory and Treg TCRB repertoires appeared more similar in patients than in healthy donors.

Sequenced material consisted of expressed TCRB transcripts (all of the isolated RNA was reverse transcribed). Using immunoSEQ multiplex PCR, the repertoire was profiled, and TCRdb retains in-frame clones only, with some absent. The sample includes more than 200,000 clones, under 20% seen only once; the top ten take about 0.085%. A few counts support this clone. What it binds is unknown. Sequencing was done on a sample of naive CD4+ T cells from blood. This TCR was recovered from a man aged 30 to 45 with type 1 diabetes.

DNA of the CDR3: TGTGCCAGCAGCGAACCAGGGTATGGCGACGAGCAGTACTTC. Its translation is CASSEPGYGDEQYF. This chain links TRBV7-2 with TRBJ2-7; a weak D match, TRBD1 (5 bases). Germline V gives CDR1 SGHTA, CDR2 FQGNSA. The V gene lost 5 bases and the J gene lost 5 bases, with 16 bases spanning the gap. The CDR3 has 14 amino acids.